A single T cell receptor (beta chain) is shown here with its context. The data belong to a study of blood T cell repertoires in COVID-19. Background on the study: Italy, Spain and the United States were the sources of the convalescent and acute COVID-19 samples. The analysed material was cDNA or gDNA that came from T cells, B-cell-depleted T cells, or PBMCs.

V was cut by 1 base and J by 11 bases, with 6 bases left in between. CDR3 size: 11 residues. Germline V lookup: CDR1 LGHNA, CDR2 YNFKEQ. Authors' methods: Estimation of nucleated cell counts relied on the amplification of reference gene primers. TCRdb's copy holds only in-frame clones and misses some; the assay was immunoSEQ multiplex PCR. Clone size and the V and J calls come from that table; the DNA yielded D and trimming. The sample comprises around 300,000 clones, around four fifths of which are singletons, and approximately 3.1% rests with the top ten. The sequenced sample consisted of peripheral blood. The V gene is TRBV4-2, the J gene TRBJ1-5; no clear D gene. The receptor's source is a man aged 25 to 40 with active or convalescent COVID-19. DNA for the CDR3: TGTGCCAGCAGCCAAGGCGGGACCCAGCATTTT. It specifies CASSQGGTQHF.